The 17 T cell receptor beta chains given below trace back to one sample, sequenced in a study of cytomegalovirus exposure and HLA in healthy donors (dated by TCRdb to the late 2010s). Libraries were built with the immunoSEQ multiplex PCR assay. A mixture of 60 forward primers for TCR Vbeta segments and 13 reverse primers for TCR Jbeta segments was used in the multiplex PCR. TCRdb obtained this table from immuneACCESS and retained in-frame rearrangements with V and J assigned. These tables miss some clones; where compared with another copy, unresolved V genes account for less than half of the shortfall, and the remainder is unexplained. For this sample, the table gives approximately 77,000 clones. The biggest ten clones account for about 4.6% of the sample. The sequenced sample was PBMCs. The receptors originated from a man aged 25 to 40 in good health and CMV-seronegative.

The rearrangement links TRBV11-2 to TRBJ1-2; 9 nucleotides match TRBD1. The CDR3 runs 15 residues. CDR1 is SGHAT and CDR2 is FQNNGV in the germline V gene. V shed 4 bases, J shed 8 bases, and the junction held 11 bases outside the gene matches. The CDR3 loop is CASSYSTGGLGGYTF. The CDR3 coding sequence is TGTGCCAGCAGCTACAGCACAGGGGGCTTGGGGGGCTACACCTTC.

In DNA form, the CDR3 reads TGTGCCAGCAGTTACGGGGCGATAGATACGCAGTATTTT. It encodes CASSYGAIDTQYF. V is TRBV6-5 and J is TRBJ2-3, with a possible D match to TRBD1 (5 bases). This CDR3 contains 13 residues. Trimming took 2 bases from V and 5 from J, leaving 8 bases between them. Germline V CDR1 and CDR2: MNHEY, SVGAGI.

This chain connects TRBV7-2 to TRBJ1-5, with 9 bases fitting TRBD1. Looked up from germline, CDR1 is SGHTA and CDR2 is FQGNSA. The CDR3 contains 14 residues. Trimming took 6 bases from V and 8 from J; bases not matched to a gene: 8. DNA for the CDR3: TGTGCCAGCAGGATCAACAGGGGGCAGGAGCCCCAGCATTTT. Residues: CASRINRGQEPQHF.

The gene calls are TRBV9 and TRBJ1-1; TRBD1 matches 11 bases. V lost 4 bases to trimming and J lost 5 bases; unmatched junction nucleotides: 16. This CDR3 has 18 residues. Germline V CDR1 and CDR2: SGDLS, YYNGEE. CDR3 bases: TGTGCCAGCAGCTCGCCGGGGAGGACAGGGGGCGCGGAAACTGAAGCTTTCTTT. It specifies CASSSPGRTGGAETEAFF.

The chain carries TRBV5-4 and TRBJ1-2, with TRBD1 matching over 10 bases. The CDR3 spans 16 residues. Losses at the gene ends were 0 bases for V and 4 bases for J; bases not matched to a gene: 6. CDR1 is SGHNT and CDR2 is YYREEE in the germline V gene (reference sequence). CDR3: CASSLGQGAIGYGYTF. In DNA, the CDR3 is TGTGCCAGCAGCTTGGGACAGGGGGCGATCGGCTATGGCTACACCTTC.

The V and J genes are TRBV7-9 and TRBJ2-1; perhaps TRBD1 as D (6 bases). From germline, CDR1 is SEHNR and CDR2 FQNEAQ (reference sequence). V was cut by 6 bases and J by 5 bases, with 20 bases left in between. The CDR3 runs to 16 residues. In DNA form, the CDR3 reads TGTGCCAGCAGGCAACCACAGGGAAGAGGGGACAATGAGCAGTTCTTC. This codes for CASRQPQGRGDNEQFF.

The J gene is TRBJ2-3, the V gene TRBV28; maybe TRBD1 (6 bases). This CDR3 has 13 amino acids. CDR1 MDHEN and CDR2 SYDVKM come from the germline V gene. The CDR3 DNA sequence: TGTGCTACCGCAGGGGAGATCGCAGATACGCAGTATTTT. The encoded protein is CATAGEIADTQYF.

The chain's CDR3 is CASSLIGVQGNEQYF. The CDR3 region has the DNA TGCGCCAGCAGCTTGATTGGCGTACAGGGCAACGAGCAGTACTTC. V is TRBV5-1 and J is TRBJ2-7; D perhaps matches TRBD1 (6 bases). Trimming removed 1 base at V and 5 bases at J, with 16 bases between. CDR1 is SGHRS, CDR2 YFSETQ, per germline. CDR3 length equals 15 residues.

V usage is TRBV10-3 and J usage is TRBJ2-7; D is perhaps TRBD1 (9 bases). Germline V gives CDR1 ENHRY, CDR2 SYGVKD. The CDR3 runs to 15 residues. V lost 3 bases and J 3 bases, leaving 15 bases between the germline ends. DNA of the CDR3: TGTGCCATCAGTGAACGGGGGGGACAGGGCTACGAGCAGTACTTC. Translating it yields CAISERGGQGYEQYF.

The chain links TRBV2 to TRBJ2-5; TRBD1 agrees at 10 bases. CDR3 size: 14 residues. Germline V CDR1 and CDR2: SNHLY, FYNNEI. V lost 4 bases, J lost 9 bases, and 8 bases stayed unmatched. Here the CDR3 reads CASSVGGQGVPQYF. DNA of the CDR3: TGTGCCAGCAGTGTAGGAGGACAGGGGGTCCCCCAGTACTTC.

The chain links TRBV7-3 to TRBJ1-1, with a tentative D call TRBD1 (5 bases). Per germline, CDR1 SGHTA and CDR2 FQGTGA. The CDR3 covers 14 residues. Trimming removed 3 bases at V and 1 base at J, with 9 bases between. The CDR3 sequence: CASSFGARNTEAFF. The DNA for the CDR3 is TGTGCCAGCAGCTTTGGGGCCCGGAACACTGAAGCTTTCTTT.

The CDR3 nucleotides read TGTGCCAGCAGTGAGACGGGACAGGGGTATGGCTACACCTTC. Translation gives CASSETGQGYGYTF. This sequence joins TRBV6-1 and TRBJ1-2, with 10 bases that match TRBD1. CDR3 size: 14 residues. The V gene's germline CDR1 is MNHNS and CDR2 SASEGT. With 3 bases clipped from V and 5 bases from J, the junction kept 3 bases outside the gene matches.

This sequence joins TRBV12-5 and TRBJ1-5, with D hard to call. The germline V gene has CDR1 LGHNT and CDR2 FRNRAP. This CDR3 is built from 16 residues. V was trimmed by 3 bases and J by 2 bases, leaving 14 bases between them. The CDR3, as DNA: TGTGCTAGTGGTTTTGTGGGAGCTGTTGGCAATCAGCCCCAGCATTTT. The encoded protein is CASGFVGAVGNQPQHF.

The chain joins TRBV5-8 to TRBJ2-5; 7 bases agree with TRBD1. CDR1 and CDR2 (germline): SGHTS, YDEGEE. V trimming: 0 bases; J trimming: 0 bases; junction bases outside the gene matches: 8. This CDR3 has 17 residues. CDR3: CASSLVGDSLYQETQYF. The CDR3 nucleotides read TGTGCCAGCAGCTTGGTGGGGGACAGTTTATACCAAGAGACCCAGTACTTC.

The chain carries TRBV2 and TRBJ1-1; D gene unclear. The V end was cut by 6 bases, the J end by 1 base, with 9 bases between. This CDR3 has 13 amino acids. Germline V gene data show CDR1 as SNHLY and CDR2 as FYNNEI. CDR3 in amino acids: CASSRHTNTEAFF. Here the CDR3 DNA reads TGTGCCAGCAGCCGACATACGAACACTGAAGCTTTCTTT.

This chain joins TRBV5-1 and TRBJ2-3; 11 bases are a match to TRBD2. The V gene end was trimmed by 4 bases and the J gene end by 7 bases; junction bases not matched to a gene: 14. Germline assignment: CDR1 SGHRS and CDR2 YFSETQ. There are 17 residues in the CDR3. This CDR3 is CASSTSSIAGGVYTQYF. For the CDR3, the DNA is TGCGCCAGCAGCACCTCCTCCATAGCGGGAGGGGTATATACGCAGTATTTT.

CDR3 DNA: TGTGCCAGCAGCCCTCAATCCGGTTCGCAGCCCCAGCATTTT. Amino acid sequence: CASSPQSGSQPQHF. The genes are TRBV2 and TRBJ1-5; no definite D call. Per the germline V gene, CDR1 is SNHLY and CDR2 is FYNNEI. V lost 6 bases to trimming and J lost 7 bases, with 16 bases between them. The CDR3 totals 14 residues.